This T cell receptor (beta chain) was sequenced during a study of blood T cell repertoires in COVID-19. At the level of the study: The samples span acute and convalescent COVID-19 from the United States, Italy and Spain. PBMCs, B-cell-depleted T cells, or T cells were the source of the cDNA or gDNA that made up the material.

The CDR3 loop spans 14 amino acids. The germline CDR1 and CDR2 sequences are LGHNA and YNFKEQ. Trimming took 0 bases from V and 5 from J, leaving 10 bases between them. As processed by the authors: The assay estimated nucleated cells by amplifying reference gene primers. Using immunoSEQ multiplex PCR, the repertoire was profiled, and TCRdb retains in-frame clones only, with some absent. Clonal size and the V and J genes are those of that table, whereas D and trimming came from the DNA. Of 150,000 to 200,000 clones in the sample, 85% to 90% were seen once. This chain joins TRBV4-2 and TRBJ1-1; D is possibly TRBD1 (5 bases). The sample consisted of peripheral blood. The TCR originated in a man younger than 30 with acute or convalescent COVID-19. Here the CDR3 reads CASSQDPPGTEAFF. CDR3 DNA: TGTGCCAGCAGCCAAGATCCCCCAGGGACTGAAGCTTTCTTT.